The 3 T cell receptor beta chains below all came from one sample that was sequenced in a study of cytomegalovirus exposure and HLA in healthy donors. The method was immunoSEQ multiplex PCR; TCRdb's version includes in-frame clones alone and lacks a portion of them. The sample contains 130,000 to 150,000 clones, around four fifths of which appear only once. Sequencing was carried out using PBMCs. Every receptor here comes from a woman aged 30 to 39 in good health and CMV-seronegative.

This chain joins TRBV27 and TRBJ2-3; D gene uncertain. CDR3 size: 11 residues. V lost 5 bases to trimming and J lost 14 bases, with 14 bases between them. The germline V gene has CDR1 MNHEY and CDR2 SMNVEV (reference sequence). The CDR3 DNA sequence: TGTGCCAGCAGTCCTAGATTTGGTTTGTATTTT. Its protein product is CASSPRFGLYF.

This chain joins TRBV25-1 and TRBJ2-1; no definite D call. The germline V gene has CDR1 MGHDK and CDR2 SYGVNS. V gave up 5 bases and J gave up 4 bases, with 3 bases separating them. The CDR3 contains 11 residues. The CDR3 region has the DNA TGTGCCAGCAGTCTATACAATGAGCAGTTCTTC. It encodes CASSLYNEQFF.

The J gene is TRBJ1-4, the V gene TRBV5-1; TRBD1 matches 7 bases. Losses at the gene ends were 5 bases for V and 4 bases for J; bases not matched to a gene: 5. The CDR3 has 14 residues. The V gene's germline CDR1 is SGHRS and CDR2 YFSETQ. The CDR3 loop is CASSTTGSNEKLFF. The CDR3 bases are TGCGCCAGCAGTACGACAGGGAGTAATGAAAAACTGTTTTTT. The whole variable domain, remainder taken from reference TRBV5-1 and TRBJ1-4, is KAGVTQTPRYLIKTRGQQVTLSCSPISGHRSVSWYQQTPGQGLQFLFEYFSETQRNKGNFPGRFSGRQFSNSRSEMNVSTLELGDSALYLCASSTTGSNEKLFFGSGTQLSVL.